This T cell receptor beta chain was found in a study of identical twins. TCRdb redid the calling of the 5' RACE reads with MiXCR, one entry per CDR3 protein. The table has roughly 770,000 distinct CDR3 sequences, 15% to 20% seen once. CDR3 length: 13 amino acids. The ends were cut back, 3 bases at V and 7 bases at J, with 13 bases in the middle. Germline CDR1 and CDR2: SGDLS and YYNGEE. Healthy Caucasians, and only they, were the donors. Study-wide findings and caveats: Sharing of beta out-of-frame sequences by twins showed a weaker excess. Modelling approaches yielded underestimates of out-of-frame TCR alpha sharing between monozygotic twins.

About this clonotype: Its antigen is unidentified.

These records were also assigned to another study, of T cells expressing NK-cell markers. That paper notes: Evidence did not settle whether expanded NKG2C+ T cell clones targeted HCMV.

The chain employs TRBV9 and TRBJ1-1; D is ambiguous. The sample taken for sequencing was PBMCs. The TCR was taken from a woman aged 18-35 years in good health. In DNA, the CDR3 is TGTGCCAGCAGCGCCGACGGCAGGTATGAAGCTTTCTTT. Protein: CASSADGRYEAFF.